This T cell receptor (beta chain) was recovered during a study of neoadjuvant nivolumab and ipilimumab in lung cancer. About the research overall: Nivolumab 3 mg/kg was given days 1, 15 and 29, plus ipilimumab 1 mg/kg day 1 in combination.

Worth noting for this clone: The antigen is not known.

Germline assignment: CDR1 SGHTA and CDR2 FQGNSA. V trimming: 5 bases; J trimming: 2 bases; junction bases outside the gene matches: 5. The CDR3 extends over 14 amino acids. Study-wide points: TCR richness and clonality were higher in tumors than adjacent uninvolved lung.

Measured with immunoSEQ multiplex PCR; TCRdb has only the in-frame clones, and not every one. The sample yields roughly 18,000 clones, about 90% seen once. The genes are TRBV7-2 and TRBJ2-7, with 8 positions matching TRBD1. The sample consisted of peripheral blood, taken before neoadjuvant nivolumab, alone or with ipilimumab. This clonotype was sampled from an adult with non-small cell lung cancer. The CDR3 nucleotides read TGTGCCAGCAGCCTAGACAGGGGCACCTACGAGCAGTACTTC. It codes for CASSLDRGTYEQYF.